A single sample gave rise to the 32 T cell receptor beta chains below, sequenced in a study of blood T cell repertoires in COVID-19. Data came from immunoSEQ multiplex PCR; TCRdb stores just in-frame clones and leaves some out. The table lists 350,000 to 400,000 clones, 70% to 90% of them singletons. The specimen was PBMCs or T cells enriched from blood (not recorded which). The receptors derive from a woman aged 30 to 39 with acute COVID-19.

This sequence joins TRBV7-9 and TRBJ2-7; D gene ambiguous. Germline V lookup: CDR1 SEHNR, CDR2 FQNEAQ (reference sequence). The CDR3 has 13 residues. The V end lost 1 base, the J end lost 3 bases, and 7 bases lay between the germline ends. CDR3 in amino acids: CASSLVEVYEQYF. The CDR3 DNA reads TGTGCCAGCAGCTTAGTTGAGGTCTACGAGCAGTACTTC.

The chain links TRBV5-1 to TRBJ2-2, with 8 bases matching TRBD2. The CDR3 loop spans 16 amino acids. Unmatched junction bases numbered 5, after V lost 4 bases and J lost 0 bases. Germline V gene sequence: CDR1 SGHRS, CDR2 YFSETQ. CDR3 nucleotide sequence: TGCGCCAGCAGCGCCCATAGCGGGGCGAACACCGGGGAGCTGTTTTTT. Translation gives CASSAHSGANTGELFF.

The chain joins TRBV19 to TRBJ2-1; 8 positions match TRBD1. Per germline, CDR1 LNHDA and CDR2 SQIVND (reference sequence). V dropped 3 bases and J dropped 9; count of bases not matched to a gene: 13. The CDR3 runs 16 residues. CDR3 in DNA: TGTGCCAGTAGTATCGAGGCAGGGGGCTTAAGGGGTGAGCAGTTCTTC. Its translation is CASSIEAGGLRGEQFF.

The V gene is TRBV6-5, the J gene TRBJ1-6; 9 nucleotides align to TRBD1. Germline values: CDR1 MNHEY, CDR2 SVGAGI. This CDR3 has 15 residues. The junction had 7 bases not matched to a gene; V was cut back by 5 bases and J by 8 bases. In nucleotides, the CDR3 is TGTGCCAGCAGTATTACAGGGGGCGCCGATTCACCCCTCCACTTT. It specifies CASSITGGADSPLHF.

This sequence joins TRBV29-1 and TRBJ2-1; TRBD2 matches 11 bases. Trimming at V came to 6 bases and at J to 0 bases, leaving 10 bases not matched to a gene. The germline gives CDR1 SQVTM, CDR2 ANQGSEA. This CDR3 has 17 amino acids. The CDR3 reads CSVEEIAGGVSYNEQFF. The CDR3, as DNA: TGCAGCGTCGAGGAAATAGCGGGGGGGGTCTCCTACAATGAGCAGTTCTTC.

The CDR3 loop reads CSAVDRDVDTGELFF. CDR3 sequence (DNA): TGCAGCGCTGTGGACAGGGATGTAGACACCGGGGAGCTGTTTTTT. V and J are TRBV29-1 and TRBJ2-2, with 8 bases identical to TRBD1. Germline V gene lookup returns CDR1 SQVTM and CDR2 ANQGSEA. Unmatched junction bases numbered 10, after V lost 7 bases and J lost 3 bases. The length of the CDR3 is 15 residues.

This chain's CDR3 is CASSTGLAGGPFQETQYF. The CDR3 nucleotides are TGTGCCAGTAGCACCGGACTAGCGGGGGGTCCCTTCCAAGAGACCCAGTACTTC. The chain joins TRBV19 to TRBJ2-5; 14 bases match TRBD2. Germline trimming cut 6 bases from V and 1 base from J; bases unmatched to any gene: 10. Germline V gene data show CDR1 as LNHDA and CDR2 as SQIVND (reference sequence). The CDR3 spans 18 residues.

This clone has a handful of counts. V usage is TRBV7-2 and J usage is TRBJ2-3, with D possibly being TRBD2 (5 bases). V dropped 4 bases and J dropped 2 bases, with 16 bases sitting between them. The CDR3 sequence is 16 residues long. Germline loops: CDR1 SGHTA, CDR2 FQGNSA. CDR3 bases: TGTGCCAGCAGCTCGAGGAGCGGCGGTCACACAGATACGCAGTATTTT. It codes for CASSSRSGGHTDTQYF.

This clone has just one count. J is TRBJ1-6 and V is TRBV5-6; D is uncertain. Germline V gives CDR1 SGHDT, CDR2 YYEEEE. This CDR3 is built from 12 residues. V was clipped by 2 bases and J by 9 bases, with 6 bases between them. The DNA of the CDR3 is TGTGCCAGCAGCTTCTTACTTTCACCCCTCCACTTT. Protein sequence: CASSFLLSPLHF.

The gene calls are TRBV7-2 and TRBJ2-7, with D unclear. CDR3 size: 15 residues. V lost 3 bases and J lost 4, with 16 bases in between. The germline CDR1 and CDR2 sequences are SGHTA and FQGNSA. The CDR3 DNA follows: TGTGCCAGCAGCTTGGCCCTCGGCGCGGAGTACGAGCAGTACTTC. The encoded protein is CASSLALGAEYEQYF.

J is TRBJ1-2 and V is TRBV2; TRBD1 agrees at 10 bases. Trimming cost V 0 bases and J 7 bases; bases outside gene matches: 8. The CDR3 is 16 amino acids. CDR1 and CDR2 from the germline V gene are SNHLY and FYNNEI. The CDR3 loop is CASSEATTGGAGGYTF. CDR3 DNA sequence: TGTGCCAGCAGTGAAGCGACGACAGGGGGCGCCGGTGGCTACACCTTC.

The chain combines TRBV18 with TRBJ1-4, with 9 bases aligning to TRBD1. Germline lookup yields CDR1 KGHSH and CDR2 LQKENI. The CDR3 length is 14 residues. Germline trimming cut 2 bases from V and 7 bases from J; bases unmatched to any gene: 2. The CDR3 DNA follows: TGTGCCAGCTCACCAACAGGGGGCATTGAAAAACTGTTTTTT. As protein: CASSPTGGIEKLFF.

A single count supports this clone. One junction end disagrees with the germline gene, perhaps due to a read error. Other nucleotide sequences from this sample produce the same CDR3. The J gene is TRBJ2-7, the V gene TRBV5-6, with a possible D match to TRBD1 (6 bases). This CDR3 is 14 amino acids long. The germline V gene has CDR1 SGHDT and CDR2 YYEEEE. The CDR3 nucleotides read TGTGCCAGCAGCTTACTTACAGGGTTGGACGAGCAGTATTTC. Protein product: CASSLLTGLDEQYF.

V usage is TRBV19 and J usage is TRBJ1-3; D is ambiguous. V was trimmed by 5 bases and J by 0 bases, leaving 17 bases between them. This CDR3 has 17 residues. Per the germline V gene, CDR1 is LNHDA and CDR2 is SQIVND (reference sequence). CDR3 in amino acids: CASSRSYGVPSGNTIYF. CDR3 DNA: TGTGCCAGTAGTCGGTCTTATGGAGTCCCCTCTGGAAACACCATATATTTT.

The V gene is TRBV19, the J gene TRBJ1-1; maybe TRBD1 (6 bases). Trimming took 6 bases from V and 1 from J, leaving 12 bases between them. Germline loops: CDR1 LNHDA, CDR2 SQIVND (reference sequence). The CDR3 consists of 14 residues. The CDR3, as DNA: TGTGCCAGTAGGGACAGCCGAACGAACACTGAAGCTTTCTTT. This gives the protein CASRDSRTNTEAFF.

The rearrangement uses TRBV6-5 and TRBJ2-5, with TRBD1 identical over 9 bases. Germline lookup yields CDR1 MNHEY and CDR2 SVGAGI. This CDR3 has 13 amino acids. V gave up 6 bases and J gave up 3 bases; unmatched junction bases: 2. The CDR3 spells CASRRTGEETQYF. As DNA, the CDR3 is TGTGCCAGCAGAAGGACAGGGGAAGAGACCCAGTACTTC.

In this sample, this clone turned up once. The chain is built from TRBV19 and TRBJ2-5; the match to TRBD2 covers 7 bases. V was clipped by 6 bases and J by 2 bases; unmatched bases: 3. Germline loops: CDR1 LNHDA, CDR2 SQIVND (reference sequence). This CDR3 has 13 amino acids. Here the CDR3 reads CASRTAGQETQYF. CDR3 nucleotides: TGTGCCAGTAGGACAGCGGGGCAAGAGACCCAGTACTTC.

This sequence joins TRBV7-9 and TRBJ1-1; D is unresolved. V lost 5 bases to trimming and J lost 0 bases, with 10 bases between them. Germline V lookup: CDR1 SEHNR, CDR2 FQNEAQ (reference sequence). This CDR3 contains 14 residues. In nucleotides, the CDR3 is TGTGCCAGCAGCCACAGCACAATGAACACTGAAGCTTTCTTT. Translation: CASSHSTMNTEAFF.

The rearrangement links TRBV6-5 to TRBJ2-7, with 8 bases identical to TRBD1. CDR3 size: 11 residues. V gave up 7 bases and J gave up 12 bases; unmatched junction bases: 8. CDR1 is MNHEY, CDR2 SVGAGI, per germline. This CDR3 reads CASTSRDRLYF. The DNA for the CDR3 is TGTGCCAGCACCTCCCGGGACAGGCTGTACTTC.

The CDR3 loop reads CASRRGDRTTYEQYF. CDR3 in DNA: TGTGCCAGCAGGAGAGGGGACAGGACCACCTACGAGCAGTACTTC. J is TRBJ2-7 and V is TRBV6-5; 8 bases fit TRBD1. In germline, CDR1 is MNHEY, CDR2 SVGAGI. J was trimmed by 2 bases and V by 6 bases; bases with no gene match: 9. The CDR3 totals 15 residues.

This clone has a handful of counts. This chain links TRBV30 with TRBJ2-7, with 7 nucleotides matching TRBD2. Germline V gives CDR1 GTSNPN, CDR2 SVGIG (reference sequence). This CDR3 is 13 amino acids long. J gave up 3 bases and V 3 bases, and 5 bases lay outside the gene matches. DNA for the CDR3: TGTGCCTGGAGGAACGGGGGGAGCTACGAGCAGTACTTC. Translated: CAWRNGGSYEQYF. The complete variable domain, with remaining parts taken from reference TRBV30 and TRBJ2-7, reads SQTIHQWPATLVQPVGSPLSLECTVEGTSNPNLYWYRQAAGRGLQLLFYSVGIGQISSEVPQNLSASRPQDRQFILSSKKLLLSDSGFYLCAWRNGGSYEQYFGPGTRLTVT.

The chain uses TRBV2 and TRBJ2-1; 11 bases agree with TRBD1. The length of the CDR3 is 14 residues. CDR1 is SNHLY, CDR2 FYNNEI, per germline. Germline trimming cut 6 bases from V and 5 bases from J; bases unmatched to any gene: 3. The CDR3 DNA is TGTGCCAGCAGGGGACAGGGGGGGGACAATGAGCAGTTCTTC. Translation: CASRGQGGDNEQFF. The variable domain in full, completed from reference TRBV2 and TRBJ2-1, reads EPEVTQTPSHQVTQMGQEVILRCVPISNHLYFYWYRQILGQKVEFLVSFYNNEISEKSEIFDDQFSVERPDGSNFTLKIRSTKLEDSAMYFCASRGQGGDNEQFFGPGTRLTVL.

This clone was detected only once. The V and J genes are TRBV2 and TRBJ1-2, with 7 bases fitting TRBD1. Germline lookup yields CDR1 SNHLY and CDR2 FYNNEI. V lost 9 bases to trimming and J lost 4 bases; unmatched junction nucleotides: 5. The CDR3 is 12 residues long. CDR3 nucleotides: TGTGCCAGTCGAGGGGGCGCCTATGGCTACACCTTC. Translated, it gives CASRGGAYGYTF.

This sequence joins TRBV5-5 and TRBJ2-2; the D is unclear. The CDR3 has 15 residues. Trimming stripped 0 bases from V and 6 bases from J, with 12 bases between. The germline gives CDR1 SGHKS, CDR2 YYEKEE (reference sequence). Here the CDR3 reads CASSLVQVGPGELFF. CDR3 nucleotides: TGTGCCAGCAGCTTGGTTCAGGTCGGTCCCGGGGAGCTGTTTTTT.

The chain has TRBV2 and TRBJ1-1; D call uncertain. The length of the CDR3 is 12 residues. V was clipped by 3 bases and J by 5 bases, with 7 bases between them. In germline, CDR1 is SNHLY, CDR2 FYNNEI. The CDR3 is CASSDAQTEAFF. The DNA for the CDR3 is TGTGCCAGCAGTGATGCCCAGACTGAAGCTTTCTTT.

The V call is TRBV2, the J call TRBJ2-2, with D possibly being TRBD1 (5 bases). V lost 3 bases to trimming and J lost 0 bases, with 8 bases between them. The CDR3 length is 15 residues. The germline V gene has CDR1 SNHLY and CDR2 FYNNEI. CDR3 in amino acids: CASSEGPTNTGELFF. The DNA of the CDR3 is TGTGCCAGCAGTGAGGGGCCTACGAACACCGGGGAGCTGTTTTTT. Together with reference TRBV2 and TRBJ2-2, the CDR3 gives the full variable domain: EPEVTQTPSHQVTQMGQEVILRCVPISNHLYFYWYRQILGQKVEFLVSFYNNEISEKSEIFDDQFSVERPDGSNFTLKIRSTKLEDSAMYFCASSEGPTNTGELFFGEGSRLTVL.

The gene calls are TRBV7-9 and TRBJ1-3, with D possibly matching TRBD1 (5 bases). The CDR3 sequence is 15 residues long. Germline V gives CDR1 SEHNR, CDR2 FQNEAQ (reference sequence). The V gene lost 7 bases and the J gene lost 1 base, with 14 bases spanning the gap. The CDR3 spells CASNRSPLSGNTIYF. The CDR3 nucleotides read TGTGCCAGCAACAGGTCCCCCCTATCTGGAAACACCATATATTTT.

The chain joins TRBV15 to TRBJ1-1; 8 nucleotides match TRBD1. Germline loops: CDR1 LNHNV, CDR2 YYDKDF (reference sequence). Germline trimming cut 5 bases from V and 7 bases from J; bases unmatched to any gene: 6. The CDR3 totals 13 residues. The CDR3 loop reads CATSRGTGLEAFF. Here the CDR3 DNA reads TGTGCCACCAGCCGAGGGACAGGCCTTGAAGCTTTCTTT.

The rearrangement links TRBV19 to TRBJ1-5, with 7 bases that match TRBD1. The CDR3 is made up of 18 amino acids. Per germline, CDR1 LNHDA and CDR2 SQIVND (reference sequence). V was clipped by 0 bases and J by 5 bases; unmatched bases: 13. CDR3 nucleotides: TGTGCCAGTAGTATAGAGAGGACAGGCCATGGGGGTCATCAGCCCCAGCATTTT. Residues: CASSIERTGHGGHQPQHF.

The CDR3 loop reads CASSGGDRGPYEQYF. In nucleotides, the CDR3 is TGTGCCAGCAGTGGTGGGGACAGGGGACCCTACGAGCAGTACTTC. This chain uses TRBV25-1 with TRBJ2-7, with 10 nucleotides matching TRBD1. CDR1 MGHDK and CDR2 SYGVNS come from the germline V gene. V was pared by 4 bases and J by 2 bases, with 5 bases of the junction left unmatched. The CDR3 is 15 amino acids.

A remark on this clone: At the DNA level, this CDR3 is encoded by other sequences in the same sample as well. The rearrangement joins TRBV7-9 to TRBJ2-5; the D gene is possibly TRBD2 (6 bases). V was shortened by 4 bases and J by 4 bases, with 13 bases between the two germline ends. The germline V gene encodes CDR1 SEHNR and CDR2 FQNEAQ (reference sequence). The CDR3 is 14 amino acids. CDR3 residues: CASSSDYLGETQYF. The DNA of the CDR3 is TGTGCCAGCAGCTCGGACTATTTGGGAGAGACCCAGTACTTC.

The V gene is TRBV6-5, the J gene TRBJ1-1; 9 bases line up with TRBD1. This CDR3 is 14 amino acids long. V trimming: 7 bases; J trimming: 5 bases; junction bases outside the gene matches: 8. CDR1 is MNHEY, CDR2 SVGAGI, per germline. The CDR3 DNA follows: TGTGCCAGCAACAACAGGGGGCAGAAAACTGAAGCTTTCTTT. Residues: CASNNRGQKTEAFF.